This T cell receptor beta chain stems from a study of beta chain features in type 1 diabetes. Study-level findings and limits: Whether TCRB rearrangement is influenced by HLA type was left unresolved in this analysis.

This clone was detected only a few times. Its antigen is unknown. V shed 0 bases and J 3 bases; nucleotides not matched to a gene: 6. CDR1 is SGDLS, CDR2 YYNGEE, per germline. The CDR3 totals 16 residues. All of the isolated RNA was reverse transcribed, so expressed TCRB transcripts were sequenced. Libraries were prepared by immunoSEQ multiplex PCR; TCRdb keeps only in-frame clonotypes and omits some of them. The sample carries 350,000 or so clones, less than 20% recorded once. The chain is built from TRBV9 and TRBJ2-3; 8 bases are shared with TRBD1. This TCR derives from a woman under 30 in good health. Sequenced sample: naive CD4+ T cells from blood. The CDR3 coding sequence is TGTGCCAGCAGCGTAGACGACAGGGGTACAACAGATACGCAGTATTTT. Amino acids: CASSVDDRGTTDTQYF.